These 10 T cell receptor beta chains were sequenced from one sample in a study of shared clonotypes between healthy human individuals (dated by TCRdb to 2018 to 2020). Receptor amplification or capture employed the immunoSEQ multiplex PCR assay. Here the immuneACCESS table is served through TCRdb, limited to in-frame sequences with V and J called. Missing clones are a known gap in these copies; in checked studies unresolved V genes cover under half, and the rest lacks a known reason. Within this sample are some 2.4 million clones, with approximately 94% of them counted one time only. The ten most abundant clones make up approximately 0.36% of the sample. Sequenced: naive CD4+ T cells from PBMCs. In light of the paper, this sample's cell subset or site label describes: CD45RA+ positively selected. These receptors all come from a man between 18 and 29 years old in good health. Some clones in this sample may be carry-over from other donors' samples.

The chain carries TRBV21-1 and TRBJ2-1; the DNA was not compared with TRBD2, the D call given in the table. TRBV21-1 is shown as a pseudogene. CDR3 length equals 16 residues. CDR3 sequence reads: CASSKVGGSSYNEQFF. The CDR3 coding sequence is TGTGCCAGCAGCAAAGTGGGCGGGAGCTCCTACAATGAGCAGTTCTTC.

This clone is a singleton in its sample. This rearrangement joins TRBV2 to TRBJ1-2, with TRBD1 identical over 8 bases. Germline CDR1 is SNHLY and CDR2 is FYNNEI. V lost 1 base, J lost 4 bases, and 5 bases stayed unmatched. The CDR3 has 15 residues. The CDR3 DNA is TGTGCCAGCAGTGAAGGACAGGGGAATGTCTATGGCTACACCTTC. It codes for CASSEGQGNVYGYTF.

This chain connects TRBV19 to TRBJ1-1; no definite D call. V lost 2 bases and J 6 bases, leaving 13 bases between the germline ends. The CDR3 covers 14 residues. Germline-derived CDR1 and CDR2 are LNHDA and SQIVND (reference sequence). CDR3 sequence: CASSIRGPDAEAFF. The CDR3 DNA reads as TGTGCCAGTAGTATACGCGGCCCCGACGCTGAAGCTTTCTTT.

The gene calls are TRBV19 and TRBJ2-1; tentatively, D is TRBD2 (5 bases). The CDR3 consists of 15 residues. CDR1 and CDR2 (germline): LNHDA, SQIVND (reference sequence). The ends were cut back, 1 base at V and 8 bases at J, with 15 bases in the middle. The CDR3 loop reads CASSIGGHGRDEQFF. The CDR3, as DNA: TGTGCCAGTAGTATAGGCGGGCACGGCAGAGATGAGCAGTTCTTC. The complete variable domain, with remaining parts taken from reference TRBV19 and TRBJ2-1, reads DGGITQSPKYLFRKEGQNVTLSCEQNLNHDAMYWYRQDPGQGLRLIYYSQIVNDFQKGDIAEGYSVSREKKESFPLTVTSAQKNPTAFYLCASSIGGHGRDEQFFGPGTRLTVL.

The CDR3 protein is CASSTPSPALSAQHF. The DNA for the CDR3 is TGTGCCAGCAGTACGCCATCTCCGGCCCTCTCGGCCCAGCATTTT. The gene calls are TRBV28 and TRBJ1-5; unclear D gene. V was cut by 5 bases and J by 11 bases, with 22 bases left in between. This CDR3 contains 15 residues. Germline V gives CDR1 MDHEN, CDR2 SYDVKM. The variable domain in full, completed from reference TRBV28 and TRBJ1-5, reads DVKVTQSSRYLVKRTGEKVFLECVQDMDHENMFWYRQDPGLGLRLIYFSYDVKMKEKGDIPEGYSVSREKKERFSLILESASTNQTSMYLCASSTPSPALSAQHFGDGTRLSIL.

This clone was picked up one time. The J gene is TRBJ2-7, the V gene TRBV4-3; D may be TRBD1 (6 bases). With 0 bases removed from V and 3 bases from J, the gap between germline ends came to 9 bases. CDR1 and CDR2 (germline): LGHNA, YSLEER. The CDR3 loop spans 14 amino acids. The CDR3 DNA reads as TGCGCCAGCAGCCAAGAACTAGGGGGCTACGAGCAGTACTTC. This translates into CASSQELGGYEQYF.

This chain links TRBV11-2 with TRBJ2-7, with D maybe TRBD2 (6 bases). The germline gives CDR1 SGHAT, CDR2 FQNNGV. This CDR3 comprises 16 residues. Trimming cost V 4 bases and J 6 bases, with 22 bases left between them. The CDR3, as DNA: TGTGCCAGCAGCTCACTAGCTATTAAGGGCCGAATCGAGCAGTACTTC. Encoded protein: CASSSLAIKGRIEQYF.

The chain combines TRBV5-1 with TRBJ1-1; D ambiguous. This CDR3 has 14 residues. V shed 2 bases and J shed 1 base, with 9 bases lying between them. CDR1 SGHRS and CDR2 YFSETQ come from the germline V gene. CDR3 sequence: CASSFGLTNTEAFF. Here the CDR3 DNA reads TGCGCCAGCAGCTTTGGACTTACGAACACTGAAGCTTTCTTT.

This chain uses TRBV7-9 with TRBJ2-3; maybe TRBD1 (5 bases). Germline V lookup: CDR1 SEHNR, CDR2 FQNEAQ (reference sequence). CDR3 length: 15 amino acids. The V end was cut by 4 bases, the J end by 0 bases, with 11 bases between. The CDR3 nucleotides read TGTGCCAGCAGCTACAGGACCCCTAGCACAGATACGCAGTATTTT. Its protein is CASSYRTPSTDTQYF.

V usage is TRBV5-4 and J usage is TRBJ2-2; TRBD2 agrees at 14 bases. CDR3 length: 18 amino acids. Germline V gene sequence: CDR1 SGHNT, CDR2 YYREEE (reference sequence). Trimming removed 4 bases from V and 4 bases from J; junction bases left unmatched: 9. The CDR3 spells CASSKVGLAGGGTGELFF. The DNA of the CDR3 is TGTGCCAGCAGCAAAGTAGGACTAGCGGGAGGAGGCACCGGGGAGCTGTTTTTT. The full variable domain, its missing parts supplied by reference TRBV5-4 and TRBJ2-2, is ETGVTQSPTHLIKTRGQQVTLRCSSQSGHNTVSWYQQALGQGPQFIFQYYREEENGRGNFPPRFSGLQFPNYSSELNVNALELDDSALYLCASSKVGLAGGGTGELFFGEGSRLTVL.